This T cell receptor beta chain was obtained from a study of blood T cell repertoires in COVID-19. In the study overall: Samples taken during acute and convalescent COVID-19 were collected in the United States, Italy and Spain. PBMCs, B-cell-depleted T cells, or T cells provided the cDNA or gDNA that made up the material.

Original processing methods: Nucleated cell number was recorded as an estimate derived from reference gene primer amplification. TCRdb's table, derived via immunoSEQ multiplex PCR, lists solely in-frame clones and lacks some. The V and J calls and clone size were taken over from that table, and D and trimming were inferred from the DNA. The table has over 200,000 clones, roughly 84% seen once. This clone was seen only once. Trimming cost V 1 base and J 6 bases, with 9 bases left between them. This CDR3 region has 13 residues. Germline CDR1 is SEHNR and CDR2 is FQNEAQ (reference sequence). The sequenced sample consisted of peripheral blood. This clonotype was sampled from a woman older than 75 with active or convalescent COVID-19. The V call is TRBV7-9, the J call TRBJ2-5, with D possibly matching TRBD1 (5 bases). CDR3 in amino acids: CASSLGPGQTQYF. The DNA for the CDR3 is TGTGCCAGCAGCTTAGGTCCAGGGCAGACCCAGTACTTC.